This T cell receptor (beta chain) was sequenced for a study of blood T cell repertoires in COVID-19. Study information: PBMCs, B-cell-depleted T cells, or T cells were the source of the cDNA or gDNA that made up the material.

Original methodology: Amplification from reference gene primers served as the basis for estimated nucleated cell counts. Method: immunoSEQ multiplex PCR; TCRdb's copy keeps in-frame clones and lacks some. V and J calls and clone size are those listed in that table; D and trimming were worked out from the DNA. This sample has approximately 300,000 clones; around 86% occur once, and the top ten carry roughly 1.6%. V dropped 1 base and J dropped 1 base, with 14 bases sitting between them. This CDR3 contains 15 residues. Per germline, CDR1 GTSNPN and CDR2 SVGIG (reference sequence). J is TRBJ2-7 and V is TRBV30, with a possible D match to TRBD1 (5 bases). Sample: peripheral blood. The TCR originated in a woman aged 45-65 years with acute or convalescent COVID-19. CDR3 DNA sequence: TGTGCCTGGAGTGGTTTAGCAGGGAAGTCCTACGAGCAGTACTTC. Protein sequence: CAWSGLAGKSYEQYF.